This T cell receptor (beta chain) was captured in a study of cytomegalovirus exposure and HLA in healthy donors (dated by TCRdb to 2016 to 2017). At the level of the whole study: An earlier analysis of 587 of the donors reported about 260 Gb of sequence data and roughly 120 million unique TCR beta sequences obtained from 150 million to 200 million T cells. An early release covering about 600 HLA-typed donors comprised 250 to 350 gigabases of sequencing data and tens of millions of unique TCR sequences. Of the approximately 370 genotyped donors, approximately 80% were placed in the genetic ancestry cluster associated with self-reported Caucasian donors. The study aimed to test whether signatures of past pathogen exposure could be identified by cataloging public T cell receptors. The study used immunosequencing to profile the T cell repertoires of approximately 690 subjects and linked those repertoires to cytomegalovirus serostatus. A separate validation cohort of roughly 120 different subjects was used in addition to the roughly 640-subject first cohort. High-throughput TCR immunosequencing, statistical association of individual TCRs with disease status, and machine learning were combined to predict cytomegalovirus infection status. To study patterns of TCR occurrence, a later analysis re-analyzed previously published TCR beta repertoires from several hundred donors and added high-resolution HLA genotyping. The later analysis used no new phenotypic data to find candidate immune exposures, relying instead on TCR beta sequences and their occurrence across donors. In an earlier analysis of roughly 540 of the donors, high-throughput TCR beta sequencing was used to judge whether each TCR beta V gene segment behaved as functional or pseudogenic. Donor age, sex, ethnicity and CMV serostatus were collected together with the repertoire data. In a later genetic analysis, genome-wide SNP genotypes for about 55% of the 666 donors were used, and that subset was treated as a discovery cohort. All discovery cohort repertoires had been generated on a single sequencing platform. HLA typing covered class I and class II loci at four-digit resolution. The number of donors typed differed by locus, with about 629-640 for A, B, C, DRB1 and DQB1, around 560 for DQA1, 606 for DPA1, and 450 to 480 for DPB1. Four to six DR-DQ haplotypes were handled as single units for association and clustering, since linkage in the cohort was strong. Among some 400 genotyped donors of the cohort, an average of roughly 230,000 unique TCR beta nucleotide sequences was sequenced per donor, of which 15% to 20% were non-productive. Paper-wide results and their limitations: Correlated functional status among segregating V segments might reflect linkage disequilibrium, but an unknown experimental factor could not be ruled out. It was suggested by the authors that the approach could potentially be generalized to other disease states and immunological phenotypes. In a later genetic analysis, a missense DCLRE1C variant was associated with V-gene and J-gene trimming of TCR beta chains, and the association was replicated in an independent cohort. The study listed 150 to 200 TCR beta chains as associated with cytomegalovirus. Because counts were too low, about 15 rarely observed V segments, including chromosome 9 orphons, were left out of the earlier analysis of approximately 500 of the donors. A later analysis found that most CMV-associated TCR beta chains appeared HLA-restricted, with HLA associations seemingly driven largely by CMV exposure. In vitro tests confirmed that a few of the cytomegalovirus-associated TCR beta chains recognize cytomegalovirus antigens. Because some donors lacked HLA typing at each locus, the association tests relied only on the typed subset. According to a later analysis, TCR association rates differed among HLA loci, with DRB1 alleles showing the most associated TCRs and HLA-C alleles showing the fewest. At a false discovery rate of 0.05, a later analysis linked approximately 18,000 TCR beta sequences to specific HLA alleles. In both the original and validation cohorts, the classifier was reported to diagnose cytomegalovirus status with high specificity and sensitivity. This cohort had only TCR beta chains sequenced, and the lack of alpha or paired-chain data limited which features could be detected. Compared with equally common non-associated chains, HLA-associated TCR beta chains in a later analysis were more clonally expanded and had lower generation probabilities. Most TCR sequences were observed very rarely across donors, whereas some public TCRs were present in many individuals. Broadly in line with IMGT annotations, most TCR beta V segments showed up in productive rearrangements about 87% or about 30% of the time in an earlier analysis of several hundred of the donors. In a later genetic analysis, fewer N-insertions in productive TCRs were reported among donors in an Asian-associated ancestry cluster than the approximately 670-donor mean. When HLA alleles, especially DR and DQ, strongly co-occurred, attributing TCR associations to individual alleles was difficult. For the cohort, immune exposure information was limited to CMV serostatus. Sequencing depth was assumed to be roughly uniform across donors in the presence/absence analyses, though that assumption may not hold. Because the 87-base-pair reads could not distinguish some IMGT-functional V segments, including TRBV6-2 and TRBV6-3, those segments were excluded. A further reported finding was that TCR beta sequences accurately predicted the HLA-A and HLA-B alleles for most subjects in the first cohort. Several of the top co-occurrence clusters appeared to be linked to parvovirus B19, influenza, CMV and Epstein-Barr virus, according to a later analysis. The sequencing pipeline was judged likely to have produced a cluster of highly shared sequence variants as a technical artifact.

Library preparation used the immunoSEQ multiplex PCR assay. For the multiplex PCR, a mixture combining 60 forward primers for TCR Vbeta segments and 13 reverse primers for TCR Jbeta segments was used. A multiplex PCR assay on genomic DNA amplified the CDR3 region of rearranged TCR beta genes. The amplified TCR beta libraries were sequenced on the Illumina HiSeq System as 87-base-pair reads. Per the source publication's procedure: In a later analysis, tens of millions of unique TCR beta chains were counted across the approximately 640 repertoires, and roughly 10 million of these chains were shared by at least two donors. Raw reads were error-corrected and collapsed into unique sequences by a nearest-neighbor algorithm in which closely related sequences were merged to remove PCR and sequencing errors. CDR3 sequences were aligned to IMGT reference sequences to assign V, D and J gene segments. For a sequence to be retained, a match of at least six nucleotides to both a V gene segment and a J gene segment was required. A rearrangement counted as productive if the CDR3 had no stop codons and remained in frame with V and J, and every other rearrangement counted as non-productive. CDR3 was defined according to IMGT convention as the region running from the second conserved V-encoded cysteine to the conserved J-encoded phenylalanine. Sequences without an unambiguous match to a single V gene segment were excluded from the earlier analysis of several hundred of the donors. An earlier analysis of several hundred of the donors called V segments functional above 56.7% productive rearrangements and segregating when the between-donor standard deviation exceeded 5%. A statistical classification framework was developed to diagnose cytomegalovirus status using the catalog of TCR beta chain sequences. In a later analysis, V and J genes were assigned by comparing TCR nucleotide sequences against IMGT/GENE-DB human TR gene sequences. Using the TCRdist pipeline, a later analysis assigned CDR3 sequences along with most-parsimonious VDJ recombination scenarios. A later analysis defined each TCR beta chain by its CDR3 amino acid sequence plus V-gene family, and excluded reads lacking a unique V-gene family. As a way to deal with suspected cross-contamination and a sequencing artifact, a later analysis dropped roughly 620 nucleotide sequences that were highly shared and had low generation probability. For each public chain, a later analysis derived a clonal expansion index from normalized ranks of inferred template counts within each repertoire. In a later analysis, generation probabilities were computed with a VDJ recombination model fitted to out-of-frame rearrangements, and the resulting probabilities were checked against IGoR. A later analysis scored TCR-TCR, TCR-HLA and TCR-CMV co-occurrence with hypergeometric tests, applying a repertoire-size bias correction to TCR pairs. A later analysis estimated false discovery rates by permuting HLA or CMV assignments 20 times. In a later analysis, co-occurring TCRs were grouped with DBSCAN, and TCRdist sequence similarity was added when clustering was performed within HLA-allele-positive subsets. Repertoires with fewer than 30,000 or more than 120,000 public chains, plus five repertoires with anomalous nucleotide sharing, were excluded from co-occurrence clustering. The source is immuneACCESS, and TCRdb retained only in-frame sequences with V and J called. Part of the clones is not carried over; for the studies checked, unresolved V genes explain less than half of this, and the remainder is unexplained. The V and J calls and clone size were taken over from that table, and D and trimming were inferred from the DNA. A total of about 170,000 clones appear in this sample, more than 70% of them only once. Of the sample, about 4.4% is held by the ten largest clones.

CDR1 LNHDA and CDR2 SQIVND were looked up in the germline V gene (reference sequence). Its CDR3 holds 17 amino acids, cysteine through phenylalanine. Kept here is only the CDR3 DNA, which spans 51 bases and is read in frame from base 1. V has 4 bases trimmed and J has 5 bases trimmed; junction bases matching no gene number 12. This clone has just one count. The clone's antigen remains unknown. The record has no base qualities; no much larger clone is one base away. The cohort comprised 710 or so healthy bone marrow donors. All cohort members were sampled while nominally healthy, although unrecorded immune exposures were likely present. The donor was CMV seropositive and belonged to the group of about 290 seropositive cohort members. A peripheral blood sample was collected from each donor, and TCR beta sequencing was performed on peripheral blood mononuclear cells. The Qiagen DNeasy Blood Extraction Kit was used to extract genomic DNA from the blood cell samples.

The origin of this receptor is a woman aged 50 to 65 in good health and CMV-seropositive. What was sequenced was PBMCs. The V and J genes are TRBV19 and TRBJ2-5; TRBD1 agrees with 11 junctional bases. The nucleotide sequence reads as follows: TGTGCCAGTAGTAATATGGGACAGGGGGGGCGCGGGGAGACCCAGTACTTC. Its translation is CASSNMGQGGRGETQYF.